Reported below is one T cell receptor (beta chain). The sample comes from a study of shared clonotypes between healthy human individuals. Germline V CDR1 and CDR2: LGHNA, YNFKEQ. The CDR3 spans 15 residues. Losses at the gene ends were 5 bases for V and 3 bases for J; bases not matched to a gene: 4. TCRdb's copy holds only in-frame clones and misses some; the assay was immunoSEQ multiplex PCR. The sample records around 1,100,000 clones, 70% to 80% being singletons. The genes are TRBV4-2 and TRBJ1-5; TRBD1 matches 10 bases. Sequencing was done on a sample of memory CD4+ T cells from PBMCs. Subset meaning: CD45RA-negative fraction. The sequence was obtained from a man aged 18 to 29 in good health. Some clones in this sample may be carry-over from other donors' samples. CDR3 region: CASSWDRGYNQPQHF. Here the CDR3 DNA reads TGTGCCAGCAGCTGGGACAGGGGATACAATCAGCCCCAGCATTTT.